The 27 T cell receptor beta chains in this list originate from one sample, sequenced in a study of blood T cell repertoires in COVID-19. Measured with immunoSEQ multiplex PCR; TCRdb has only the in-frame clones, and not every one. Among roughly 290,000 clones listed, about 90% were seen once. The sequenced sample was peripheral blood. These receptors originate from a woman under 40 who had recovered from COVID-19.

This sequence joins TRBV6-5 and TRBJ1-6; possible D gene TRBD1, 6 bases. Germline V gives CDR1 MNHEY, CDR2 SVGAGI. Trimming took 10 bases from V and 10 from J, leaving 14 bases between them. There are 12 residues in the CDR3. CDR3 in DNA: TGTGCCACCACCCGGGGGGGCTCACCCCTCCACTTT. It specifies CATTRGGSPLHF.

The rearrangement uses TRBV6-5 and TRBJ1-3, with D unclear. The CDR3 is 13 amino acids. Trimming took off 2 bases at V and 9 bases at J, with 11 bases between the two ends. CDR1 is MNHEY and CDR2 is SVGAGI in the germline V gene. This CDR3 reads CASSYGSPGTIYF. Here the CDR3 DNA reads TGTGCCAGCAGTTACGGGTCCCCGGGCACCATATATTTT.

The chain recombines TRBV3-1 (or the pseudogene TRBV3-2) with TRBJ2-5; 7 nucleotides match TRBD2. The V gene end was trimmed by 0 bases and the J gene end by 5 bases; junction bases not matched to a gene: 6. CDR3 length equals 15 residues. Germline CDR1 LGHDT, CDR2 YNNKEL (reference sequence). The CDR3 DNA sequence: TGTGCCAGCAGCCAAGAGGGGAGGGCGGGGGAGACCCAGTACTTC. Amino acid sequence: CASSQEGRAGETQYF.

The CDR3 coding sequence is TGTGCCAGCAGTTCACTTCCGGGACTCCGCTCCTACGAGCAGTACTTC. It yields the protein CASSSLPGLRSYEQYF. The V gene is TRBV28, the J gene TRBJ2-7; D is perhaps TRBD2 (6 bases). The germline V and J ends were trimmed by 4 bases and 0 bases, with 16 bases remaining between them. The germline CDR1 and CDR2 sequences are MDHEN and SYDVKM. This CDR3 has 16 residues. The entire variable domain, with the rest obtained from reference TRBV28 and TRBJ2-7, is as follows: DVKVTQSSRYLVKRTGEKVFLECVQDMDHENMFWYRQDPGLGLRLIYFSYDVKMKEKGDIPEGYSVSREKKERFSLILESASTNQTSMYLCASSSLPGLRSYEQYFGPGTRLTVT.

The gene calls are TRBV18 and TRBJ1-2; D is perhaps TRBD1 (5 bases). Trimming removed 0 bases at V and 5 bases at J, with 16 bases between. This CDR3 has 16 amino acids. Germline assignment: CDR1 KGHSH and CDR2 LQKENI. The CDR3 DNA reads TGTGCCAGCTCACCACCGGGGGGTCTCTCCACTTATGGCTACACCTTC. It is translated as CASSPPGGLSTYGYTF.

The chain joins TRBV27 to TRBJ1-5; 8 positions match TRBD1. This CDR3 region has 14 residues. Germline values: CDR1 MNHEY, CDR2 SMNVEV (reference sequence). V shed 2 bases and J 7 bases; nucleotides not matched to a gene: 4. The DNA of the CDR3 is TGTGCCAGCAGTTTAGGCGGGACAGGACAGCCCCAGCATTTT. It encodes CASSLGGTGQPQHF.

CDR3 sequence reads: CASSEYTGRAYNEQFF. In DNA, the CDR3 is TGTGCCAGCAGTGAATATACCGGGAGGGCCTACAATGAGCAGTTCTTC. The J gene is TRBJ2-1, the V gene TRBV25-1, with 8 nucleotides matching TRBD2. Germline CDR1 is MGHDK and CDR2 is SYGVNS. Losses at the gene ends were 0 bases for V and 2 bases for J; bases not matched to a gene: 3. The CDR3 length is 16 residues.

This sequence joins TRBV7-9 and TRBJ2-7; 7 positions agree with TRBD1. V lost 5 bases to trimming and J lost 5 bases; unmatched junction nucleotides: 6. Germline values: CDR1 SEHNR, CDR2 FQNEAQ (reference sequence). This CDR3 contains 13 residues. The DNA of the CDR3 is TGTGCCAGCAGCGGCAGGGGGTCCAACGAGCAGTACTTC. Its protein is CASSGRGSNEQYF.

A note on this clone: The same CDR3 is also encoded by other DNA sequences in this sample. This chain connects TRBV3-1 (or the pseudogene TRBV3-2) to TRBJ2-7; D unclear. With 3 bases removed from V and 0 bases from J, the gap between germline ends came to 6 bases. The CDR3 is made up of 13 amino acids. Germline V gives CDR1 LGHDT, CDR2 YNNKEL (reference sequence). CDR3 protein: CASSQRSSYEQYF. The CDR3 nucleotides read TGTGCCAGCAGCCAGCGCTCCTCCTACGAGCAGTACTTC.

V and J are TRBV18 and TRBJ2-1; TRBD1 matches at 9 bases. Germline assignment: CDR1 KGHSH and CDR2 LQKENI. V lost 6 bases to trimming and J lost 6 bases; unmatched junction nucleotides: 3. The CDR3 totals 13 residues. In DNA form, the CDR3 reads TGTGCCAGCTCCCCGACAGGGGGCAATGAGCAGTTCTTC. This gives the protein CASSPTGGNEQFF. The complete variable domain, with remaining parts taken from reference TRBV18 and TRBJ2-1, reads NAGVMQNPRHLVRRRGQEARLRCSPMKGHSHVYWYRQLPEEGLKFMVYLQKENIIDESGMPKERFSAEFPKEGPSILRIQQVVRGDSAAYFCASSPTGGNEQFFGPGTRLTVL.

This chain links TRBV2 with TRBJ1-1, with D uncertain. V was cut by 7 bases and J by 7 bases, with 10 bases left in between. CDR1 and CDR2 (germline): SNHLY, FYNNEI. The CDR3 totals 11 residues. The chain's CDR3 is CASTLEGEAFF. In DNA, the CDR3 is TGTGCCAGCACCCTCGAGGGTGAAGCTTTCTTT.

The J gene is TRBJ1-1, the V gene TRBV3-1 (or the pseudogene TRBV3-2); D is undetermined. CDR1 is LGHDT and CDR2 is YNNKEL in the germline V gene (reference sequence). Trimming removed 0 bases at V and 1 base at J, with 6 bases between. CDR3 length: 14 amino acids. DNA of the CDR3: TGTGCCAGCAGCCAAGACTGGCCGAACACTGAAGCTTTCTTT. Translation: CASSQDWPNTEAFF.

This chain joins TRBV5-1 and TRBJ1-3; a weak D match, TRBD1 (6 bases). The CDR3 is 15 amino acids. Trimming took off 3 bases at V and 0 bases at J, with 10 bases between the two ends. The germline V gene has CDR1 SGHRS and CDR2 YFSETQ. CDR3 nucleotides: TGCGCCAGCAGCTCCAACAGGGCCTCTGGAAACACCATATATTTT. As protein: CASSSNRASGNTIYF.

This chain joins TRBV7-2 and TRBJ2-2, with 9 bases that match TRBD1. The V gene end was trimmed by 5 bases and the J gene end by 6 bases; junction bases not matched to a gene: 10. CDR3 length: 16 amino acids. Germline CDR1 is SGHTA and CDR2 is FQGNSA. CDR3 bases: TGTGCCAGCAGCCCAATGCGGGGACAGGGCCCCGGGGAGCTGTTTTTT. Translated: CASSPMRGQGPGELFF.

The count of this clone is one. V gene TRBV24-1 combines with J gene TRBJ2-2, with TRBD2 matching 7 bases. Germline lookup yields CDR1 KGHDR and CDR2 SFDVKD. The CDR3 is 13 amino acids. V shed 5 bases and J 7 bases; nucleotides not matched to a gene: 3. DNA of the CDR3: TGTGCCACCAGTGTCCCGGGGGGCGGGGAGCTGTTTTTT. The encoded protein is CATSVPGGGELFF.

The chain joins TRBV7-9 to TRBJ2-6, with D possibly being TRBD1 (5 bases). The germline V gene encodes CDR1 SEHNR and CDR2 FQNEAQ (reference sequence). The CDR3 sequence is 15 residues long. Trimming took off 5 bases at V and 1 base at J, with 9 bases between the two ends. CDR3 sequence: CASSQQVSGANVLTF. The CDR3 region has the DNA TGTGCCAGCAGCCAACAGGTTTCTGGGGCCAACGTCCTGACTTTC.

Comment on this clone: At one of its ends the junction is not consistent with the germline gene, which may arise from a read error. This rearrangement joins TRBV19 to TRBJ2-4; 8 positions agree with TRBD1. In germline, CDR1 is LNHDA, CDR2 SQIVND (reference sequence). CDR3 length: 11 amino acids. The CDR3 sequence is CASSIQGAQVF. CDR3 nucleotides: TGTGCCAGTAGTATCCAGGGGGCCCAGGTCTTC.

The gene calls are TRBV5-1 and TRBJ2-2; D call uncertain. Germline-derived CDR1 and CDR2 are SGHRS and YFSETQ. The CDR3 runs 13 residues. Trimming took off 3 bases at V and 2 bases at J, with 5 bases between the two ends. The chain's CDR3 is CASSSDNTGELFF. CDR3 bases: TGCGCCAGCAGCTCAGATAACACCGGGGAGCTGTTTTTT.

The V and J genes are TRBV10-2 and TRBJ2-7, with D unresolved. There are 15 residues in the CDR3. Trimming stripped 0 bases from V and 4 bases from J, with 13 bases between. Germline V CDR1 and CDR2: WSHSY, SAAADI. CDR3 nucleotides: TGCGCCAGCAGTGAGTCACTCCCCTCGTCGTACGAGCAGTACTTC. This gives the protein CASSESLPSSYEQYF.

The V gene is TRBV19, the J gene TRBJ1-1, with D perhaps matching TRBD1 (5 bases). V shed 5 bases and J shed 7 bases, with 11 bases lying between them. The germline CDR1 and CDR2 sequences are LNHDA and SQIVND (reference sequence). This CDR3 comprises 12 residues. CDR3 coding DNA: TGTGCCAGTAGTCCGGAGGGGTTTGAAGCTTTCTTT. It translates to CASSPEGFEAFF. The variable domain in full, with the rest retrieved from reference TRBV19 and TRBJ1-1, is DGGITQSPKYLFRKEGQNVTLSCEQNLNHDAMYWYRQDPGQGLRLIYYSQIVNDFQKGDIAEGYSVSREKKESFPLTVTSAQKNPTAFYLCASSPEGFEAFFGQGTRLTVV.

The genes are TRBV6-5 and TRBJ2-5, with 11 nucleotides matching TRBD2. The CDR3 has 16 amino acids. V gave up 0 bases and J gave up 2 bases; unmatched junction bases: 2. Germline lookup yields CDR1 MNHEY and CDR2 SVGAGI. This chain's CDR3 is CASSYSSSGGQETQYF. For the CDR3, the DNA is TGTGCCAGCAGTTACTCGTCTAGCGGGGGGCAAGAGACCCAGTACTTC.

The gene calls are TRBV11-2 and TRBJ1-2; D is ambiguous. Germline V lookup: CDR1 SGHAT, CDR2 FQNNGV. The CDR3 has 13 residues. Trimming took 5 bases from V and 3 from J, leaving 10 bases between them. This CDR3 is CASSPRGDYGYTF. In DNA form, the CDR3 reads TGTGCCAGCAGCCCCCGGGGTGACTATGGCTACACCTTC. Full variable domain (missing parts from reference TRBV11-2 and TRBJ1-2): EAGVAQSPRYKIIEKRQSVAFWCNPISGHATLYWYQQILGQGPKLLIQFQNNGVVDDSQLPKDRFSAERLKGVDSTLKIQPAKLEDSAVYLCASSPRGDYGYTFGSGTRLTVV.

This rearrangement joins TRBV4-2 to TRBJ1-5; 8 bases are a match to TRBD1. This CDR3 has 17 amino acids. Germline V CDR1 and CDR2: LGHNA, YNFKEQ. With V trimmed by 0 bases and J by 7 bases, 11 bases remained unmatched. The CDR3 region is CASSQDRAGGRLQPQHF. As DNA, the CDR3 is TGTGCCAGCAGCCAAGATAGGGCAGGGGGCCGGCTACAGCCCCAGCATTTT.

The V call is TRBV5-6, the J call TRBJ2-5; 7 positions match TRBD2. The junction had 8 bases not matched to a gene; V was cut back by 0 bases and J by 0 bases. Germline V CDR1 and CDR2: SGHDT, YYEEEE. CDR3 length equals 17 residues. In DNA form, the CDR3 reads TGTGCCAGCAGCTTGGGACGGGGGGAGCCTTACCAAGAGACCCAGTACTTC. Encoded protein: CASSLGRGEPYQETQYF.

In its sample, this clone was seen once. The chain links TRBV28 to TRBJ2-7, with D possibly matching TRBD1 (6 bases). Trimming removed 5 bases at V and 1 base at J, with 12 bases between. Germline lookup yields CDR1 MDHEN and CDR2 SYDVKM. CDR3 length: 14 amino acids. In nucleotides, the CDR3 is TGTGCCAGCAGTCTAACAGGGTTTTCCTACGAGCAGTACTTC. This codes for CASSLTGFSYEQYF.

This CDR3 reads CASSPGGNTDTQYF. The CDR3 DNA follows: TGTGCCAGCAGTCCCGGGGGGAACACAGATACGCAGTATTTT. The rearrangement uses TRBV5-6 and TRBJ2-3, with 7 bases identical to TRBD2. With V trimmed by 5 bases and J by 2 bases, 5 bases remained unmatched. The CDR3 extends over 14 amino acids. Germline V gives CDR1 SGHDT, CDR2 YYEEEE.

This clone has a handful of counts. The rearrangement joins TRBV19 to TRBJ1-1; the D is unclear. The germline CDR1 and CDR2 sequences are LNHDA and SQIVND (reference sequence). This CDR3 is 13 amino acids long. The V gene lost 5 bases and the J gene lost 7 bases, with 14 bases spanning the gap. The CDR3 loop is CASSPWTGLEAFF. The CDR3 DNA sequence: TGTGCCAGTAGTCCGTGGACTGGGCTTGAAGCTTTCTTT.